This T cell receptor (beta chain) stems from a study of shared clonotypes between healthy human individuals. Some clones are missing from TCRdb's copy, which holds only in-frame ones; the method was immunoSEQ multiplex PCR. The table shows some 1 million clones, with 65% to 75% occurring only once. The V end lost 5 bases, the J end lost 8 bases, and 13 bases lay between the germline ends. This CDR3 region has 13 residues. Per germline, CDR1 SGHVS and CDR2 FNYEAQ. Sequencing was carried out using memory CD4+ T cells sorted from blood. The subset was: CD45RA-negative fraction. The rearrangement joins TRBV7-6 to TRBJ1-5, with a weak D call TRBD1 (5 bases). This sequence originates from a man aged 18 to 29 in good health. The CDR3 DNA sequence: TGTGCCAGCAGCCTCGGGGGGGGAGAGCCCCAGCATTTT. Translation: CASSLGGGEPQHF.